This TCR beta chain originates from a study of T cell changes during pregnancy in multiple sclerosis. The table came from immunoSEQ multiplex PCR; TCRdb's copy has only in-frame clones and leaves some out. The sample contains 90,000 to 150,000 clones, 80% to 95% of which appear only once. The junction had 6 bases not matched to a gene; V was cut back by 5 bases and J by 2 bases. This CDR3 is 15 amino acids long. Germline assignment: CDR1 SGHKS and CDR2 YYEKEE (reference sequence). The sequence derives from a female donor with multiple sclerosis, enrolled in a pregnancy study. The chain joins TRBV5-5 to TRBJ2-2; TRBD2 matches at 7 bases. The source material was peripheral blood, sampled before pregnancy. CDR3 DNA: TGTGCCAGCAGTTTCCCGGGGGGTAACACCGGGGAGCTGTTTTTT. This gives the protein CASSFPGGNTGELFF.